A single sample is the source of the 29 T cell receptor beta chains below, sequenced in a study of naive and memory T cell subsets. The SP2 primer and nested alpha and beta constant region primers amplified ligated cDNA in four rounds. Using its own MiXCR run on the 5' RACE reads, TCRdb lists one record per CDR3 protein. Found here are about 62,000 distinct CDR3 sequences, under 10% of them singletons; the top ten hold roughly 21%. A UMI-containing oligonucleotide was joined by 3' ligation to the TCR cDNA template. These receptors all come from a female donor in good health.

This clonotype came up many times. This chain uses TRBV5-1 with TRBJ2-2; 9 bases fit TRBD1. The V gene end was trimmed by 4 bases and the J gene end by 3 bases; junction bases not matched to a gene: 4. The germline V gene has CDR1 SGHRS and CDR2 YFSETQ. This CDR3 contains 15 residues. The chain's CDR3 is CASSNGTGYTGELFF. The CDR3 DNA reads as TGCGCCAGCAGCAACGGGACAGGGTACACCGGGGAGCTGTTTTTT.

This clonotype has more than one count but fewer than ten. The chain employs TRBV28 and TRBJ1-4; TRBD1 matches 8 bases. CDR3 length equals 11 residues. Germline V gene lookup returns CDR1 MDHEN and CDR2 SYDVKM. J gave up 16 bases and V 4 bases, and 5 bases lay outside the gene matches. CDR3 bases: TGTGCCAGCAGTTCCCGGGACAGGCCGTTTTTT. It yields the protein CASSSRDRPFF.

About this clonotype itself: It may be a read error: a sequence one base away is much more abundant. The chain combines TRBV30 with TRBJ1-5; D is uncertain. Germline values: CDR1 GTSNPN, CDR2 SVGIG (reference sequence). The CDR3 runs 16 residues. This chain's CDR3 is CAWSDLGRPGNQPQNF. As DNA, the CDR3 is TGTGCCTGGAGTGACCTCGGCAGGCCTGGCAATCAGCCCCAGAATTTT.

The chain joins TRBV12-3 or TRBV12-4 to TRBJ2-3; 8 bases align to TRBD1. The CDR3 has 15 amino acids. The V and J ends lost 5 bases and 5 bases, in that order; junction bases with no gene match: 9. The CDR3 DNA sequence: TGTGCCAGCAGTGTCCGACAGGGGATGATAGATACGCAGTATTTT. Translation: CASSVRQGMIDTQYF.

The V gene is TRBV5-8, the J gene TRBJ2-6; D unclear. Germline lookup yields CDR1 SGHTS and CDR2 YDEGEE. Trimming cost V 5 bases and J 2 bases, with 8 bases left between them. CDR3 length equals 14 residues. The CDR3 sequence: CASSRAPGANVLTF. The CDR3 DNA sequence: TGTGCCAGCAGTAGGGCCCCTGGGGCCAACGTCCTGACTTTC.

The chain is built from TRBV5-4 and TRBJ2-3; the match to TRBD2 covers 13 bases. This CDR3 is built from 16 residues. V was pared by 5 bases and J by 2 bases, with 5 bases of the junction left unmatched. Germline V gene lookup returns CDR1 SGHNT and CDR2 YYREEE (reference sequence). CDR3 bases: TGTGCCAGCAGGCCACTAGCGGGAGGGGTCACAGATACGCAGTATTTT. Translated: CASRPLAGGVTDTQYF. Full variable domain (missing parts from reference TRBV5-4 and TRBJ2-3): ETGVTQSPTHLIKTRGQQVTLRCSSQSGHNTVSWYQQALGQGPQFIFQYYREEENGRGNFPPRFSGLQFPNYSSELNVNALELDDSALYLCASRPLAGGVTDTQYFGPGTRLTVL.

At least ten counts were recorded for this clonotype. The chain couples TRBV20-1 to TRBJ1-5; tentatively, D is TRBD1 (5 bases). V dropped 3 bases and J dropped 7 bases, with 16 bases sitting between them. Germline V gene lookup returns CDR1 DFQATT and CDR2 SNEGSKA (reference sequence). This CDR3 is 14 amino acids long. The CDR3 protein is CSASVRWGRQPQHF. CDR3 coding DNA: TGCAGTGCTAGCGTTCGGTGGGGGAGGCAGCCCCAGCATTTT.

The sample holds a few counts of this clonotype. The rearrangement uses TRBV12-3 or TRBV12-4 and TRBJ2-5, with D perhaps matching TRBD1 (6 bases). This CDR3 is built from 15 residues. V was trimmed by 5 bases and J by 1 base, leaving 14 bases between them. In nucleotides, the CDR3 is TGTGCCAGCAGTCCCCAGGGGATACCCCAAGAGACCCAGTACTTC. Its translation: CASSPQGIPQETQYF.

This rearrangement joins TRBV7-9 to TRBJ2-1; D perhaps matches TRBD2 (6 bases). CDR1 is SEHNR and CDR2 is FQNEAQ in the germline V gene (reference sequence). The CDR3 has 16 amino acids. V was clipped by 5 bases and J by 0 bases, with 14 bases between them. CDR3 protein: CASSLETRSSYNEQFF. CDR3 nucleotide sequence: TGTGCCAGCAGCCTAGAGACTAGAAGCTCCTACAATGAGCAGTTCTTC.

For this clonotype: A clone one base away is much larger, so this may be a read error. The chain recombines TRBV6-5 with TRBJ1-1, with 10 positions matching TRBD1. The V gene end was trimmed by 2 bases and the J gene end by 8 bases; junction bases not matched to a gene: 14. There are 17 residues in the CDR3. Looked up from germline, CDR1 is MNHEY and CDR2 is SVGAGI. CDR3 coding DNA: TGTGCCAGCAGTTACGGGCCGCCTGGACAGGGGGGAGGCGAAGCTTTCTTT. Amino acids: CASSYGPPGQGGGEAFF.

This clonotype appeared a few times. This chain joins TRBV6-1 and TRBJ2-1; 9 bases fit TRBD1. Germline CDR1 and CDR2: MNHNS and SASEGT. The ends lost 0 bases at V and 4 bases at J; junction bases unmatched: 1. The CDR3 extends over 15 amino acids. The CDR3 spells CASSEAQGAYNEQFF. CDR3 nucleotide sequence: TGTGCCAGCAGTGAAGCACAGGGGGCATACAATGAGCAGTTCTTC.

The chain is built from TRBV11-3 and TRBJ1-1, with a possible D match to TRBD1 (5 bases). The CDR3 is made up of 13 amino acids. V lost 5 bases and J lost 2, with 9 bases in between. Germline-derived CDR1 and CDR2 are SGHNT and YENEEA. This CDR3 reads CASSVTVNTEAFF. CDR3 in DNA: TGTGCCAGCAGCGTGACAGTTAACACTGAAGCTTTCTTT.

This clonotype was observed a handful of times. The CDR3 DNA reads as TGTGCCAGCACCTTGGGACAGATCACCTATGGCTACACCTTC. It specifies CASTLGQITYGYTF. The chain joins TRBV6-6 to TRBJ1-2; 7 bases are a match to TRBD1. Trimming at V came to 7 bases and at J to 4 bases, leaving 9 bases not matched to a gene. Germline V CDR1 and CDR2: MNHNY, SVGAGI (reference sequence). This CDR3 region has 14 residues.

This clonotype was detected only a few times. The chain joins TRBV12-3 or TRBV12-4 to TRBJ1-1; D is unclear. Between the trimmed V and J ends, which lost 1 base and 2 bases, there was a span of 8 bases. The length of the CDR3 is 14 residues. The CDR3 DNA reads TGTGCCAGCAGTTTAGACCAATTTAACACTGAAGCTTTCTTT. It codes for CASSLDQFNTEAFF.

The J gene is TRBJ2-3, the V gene TRBV2; D not certain. Germline V CDR1 and CDR2: SNHLY, FYNNEI. The CDR3 runs to 14 residues. V was cut by 3 bases and J by 4 bases, with 11 bases left in between. CDR3 DNA: TGTGCCAGCAGTGACTATACCGGCGCAGATACGCAGTATTTT. As protein: CASSDYTGADTQYF.

This clonotype was recorded many times. V is TRBV28 and J is TRBJ2-7; D is possibly TRBD2 (6 bases). Germline values: CDR1 MDHEN, CDR2 SYDVKM. The ends were cut back, 4 bases at V and 2 bases at J, with 15 bases in the middle. The CDR3 extends over 15 amino acids. The CDR3, as DNA: TGTGCCAGCAGTTGGCGGGGCCCAAGCACCTACGAGCAGTACTTC. It specifies CASSWRGPSTYEQYF.

This clonotype was observed a few times. This chain uses TRBV6-4 with TRBJ1-5, with TRBD1 matching 8 bases. Per germline, CDR1 MRHNA and CDR2 SNTAGT. The CDR3 totals 13 residues. V trimming: 4 bases; J trimming: 6 bases; junction bases outside the gene matches: 2. As DNA, the CDR3 is TGTGCCAGCAGTGCAGGGGGCGGTCAGCCCCAGCATTTT. This codes for CASSAGGGQPQHF.

This clonotype was seen ten or more times. The CDR3 DNA reads TGCGCCAGCAGCTTGGTGGGCGCGGGCACTGAAGCTTTCTTT. It is translated as CASSLVGAGTEAFF. V usage is TRBV5-1 and J usage is TRBJ1-1; D is unclear. CDR1 is SGHRS, CDR2 YFSETQ, per germline. V shed 0 bases and J shed 4 bases, with 10 bases lying between them. The CDR3 has 14 amino acids.

This clonotype was detected many times. The CDR3 nucleotides read TGTGCCAGCAGTGCCCCGGGGTACACCGGGGAGCTGTTTTTT. Translating it yields CASSAPGYTGELFF. The chain is built from TRBV28 and TRBJ2-2, with D maybe TRBD2 (5 bases). CDR1 is MDHEN, CDR2 SYDVKM, per germline. The CDR3 sequence is 14 residues long. The V gene lost 5 bases and the J gene lost 3 bases, with 10 bases spanning the gap.

Many counts were recorded for this clonotype. This chain links TRBV13 with TRBJ1-2; D gene uncertain. The CDR3 runs 13 residues. Trimming took off 4 bases at V and 6 bases at J, with 12 bases between the two ends. Germline loops: CDR1 PRHDT, CDR2 FYEKMQ (reference sequence). Written as DNA, the CDR3 is TGTGCCAGCAGCTCCCCCTTACGGGATGGCTACACCTTC. Its translation is CASSSPLRDGYTF.

This clonotype was detected many times. J is TRBJ1-1 and V is TRBV12-3 or TRBV12-4, with a weak D call TRBD1 (5 bases). The CDR3 is 15 amino acids. Between the trimmed V and J ends, which lost 4 bases and 6 bases, there was a span of 18 bases. CDR3 region: CASSSARVGRSEAFF. The DNA for the CDR3 is TGTGCCAGCAGTTCCGCCAGGGTAGGGAGGTCTGAAGCTTTCTTT.

This chain joins TRBV30 and TRBJ1-3; D gene unclear. Trimming took 2 bases from V and 1 from J, leaving 3 bases between them. Germline V gene lookup returns CDR1 GTSNPN and CDR2 SVGIG (reference sequence). CDR3 length: 12 amino acids. The CDR3 loop is CAWSLSGNTIYF. The CDR3 DNA reads TGTGCCTGGAGTCTGTCTGGAAACACCATATATTTT.

The chain combines TRBV27 with TRBJ2-5; D perhaps matches TRBD1 (6 bases). Trimming took off 5 bases at V and 0 bases at J, with 10 bases between the two ends. Germline V gene data show CDR1 as MNHEY and CDR2 as SMNVEV (reference sequence). The CDR3 is 14 residues long. The CDR3 region has the DNA TGTGCCAGCAGTCCTACAGGGAACCAAGAGACCCAGTACTTC. Amino acids: CASSPTGNQETQYF.

This clonotype was seen repeatedly, ten times or more. The chain combines TRBV29-1 with TRBJ1-1, with D hard to call. There are 11 residues in the CDR3. CDR1 is SQVTM, CDR2 ANQGSEA, per germline. V gave up 2 bases and J gave up 10 bases, with 11 bases separating them. In nucleotides, the CDR3 is TGCAGCGTTGAATATTCAGTTAGAGCTTTCTTT. Its translation is CSVEYSVRAFF. Supplemented by reference TRBV29-1 and TRBJ1-1, the full variable domain reads SAVISQKPSRDICQRGTSLTIQCQVDSQVTMMFWYRQQPGQSLTLIATANQGSEATYESGFVIDKFPISRPNLTFSTLTVSNMSPEDSSIYLCSVEYSVRAFFGQGTRLTVV.

V gene TRBV10-2 combines with J gene TRBJ2-3; D is unresolved. V was pared by 10 bases and J by 0 bases, with 11 bases between. Germline assignment: CDR1 WSHSY and CDR2 SAAADI. There are 13 residues in the CDR3. The CDR3 loop is CATKDGSTDTQYF. The CDR3 region has the DNA TGCGCCACGAAGGACGGAAGCACAGATACGCAGTATTTT.

The chain uses TRBV7-8 and TRBJ2-5; D gene ambiguous. Per germline, CDR1 SGHVS and CDR2 FQNEAQ. The CDR3 runs to 12 residues. V lost 5 bases and J lost 4, with 8 bases in between. This CDR3 is CASSRVSETQYF. The CDR3 DNA reads TGTGCCAGCAGCCGCGTTTCAGAGACCCAGTACTTC. Combining the CDR3 with reference TRBV7-8 and TRBJ2-5 gives the whole variable domain GAGVSQSPRYKVAKRGQDVALRCDPISGHVSLFWYQQALGQGPEFLTYFQNEAQLDKSGLPSDRFFAERPEGSVSTLKIQRTQQEDSAVYLCASSRVSETQYFGPGTRLLVL.

This clonotype was found many times. V gene TRBV20-1 combines with J gene TRBJ1-2; 8 nucleotides line up with TRBD1. Germline V gene data show CDR1 as DFQATT and CDR2 as SNEGSKA (reference sequence). This CDR3 spans 12 amino acids. V lost 5 bases to trimming and J lost 7 bases; unmatched junction nucleotides: 6. The CDR3 DNA reads TGCAGTGCTCGACAGGGGAACCGTGGCTACACCTTC. Amino acid sequence: CSARQGNRGYTF.

This clonotype was seen ten or more times. The V and J genes are TRBV5-1 and TRBJ2-5; 8 nucleotides line up with TRBD2. The CDR3 sequence is 16 residues long. In germline, CDR1 is SGHRS, CDR2 YFSETQ. Trimming at V came to 4 bases and at J to 4 bases, leaving 12 bases not matched to a gene. CDR3: CASSLLRDGGAETQYF. The CDR3, as DNA: TGCGCCAGCAGCCTTTTAAGGGACGGGGGGGCAGAGACCCAGTACTTC.

This clonotype was seen more than once but under ten times. The chain uses TRBV28 and TRBJ2-3; possibly TRBD2 for D (5 bases). The CDR3 totals 15 residues. The V gene's germline CDR1 is MDHEN and CDR2 SYDVKM. Trimming pared 6 bases from V and 4 bases from J, leaving 17 bases between. This chain's CDR3 is CASSQGLERADTQYF. The CDR3 DNA is TGTGCCAGCAGCCAAGGACTGGAACGCGCAGATACGCAGTATTTT. Together with reference TRBV28 and TRBJ2-3, the CDR3 gives the full variable domain: DVKVTQSSRYLVKRTGEKVFLECVQDMDHENMFWYRQDPGLGLRLIYFSYDVKMKEKGDIPEGYSVSREKKERFSLILESASTNQTSMYLCASSQGLERADTQYFGPGTRLTVL.